The 7 T cell receptor beta chains below come from one sample, sequenced in a study of cytotoxic CD8 clonotypes in ibrutinib-treated CLL. Profiling relied on immunoSEQ multiplex PCR, and the TCRdb table lists in-frame clones only, not all of them. The sample contains around 200,000 clones, over 65% of which appear only once. The source material was PBMCs, sampled after 12 months of ibrutinib treatment. The receptors here all came from a human donor with chronic lymphocytic leukemia.

The rearrangement links TRBV15 to TRBJ2-7; 8 bases are shared with TRBD2. CDR3 size: 14 residues. The germline CDR1 and CDR2 sequences are LNHNV and YYDKDF (reference sequence). Unmatched junction bases numbered 5, after V lost 4 bases and J lost 3 bases. As DNA, the CDR3 is TGTGCCACCAGCATAGGGCGGGGGGACTACGAGCAGTACTTC. As protein: CATSIGRGDYEQYF.

The chain couples TRBV7-3 to TRBJ2-3, with 13 bases that match TRBD2. The junction had 0 bases not matched to a gene; V was cut back by 3 bases and J by 0 bases. In germline, CDR1 is SGHTA, CDR2 FQGTGA. CDR3 size: 16 residues. DNA of the CDR3: TGTGCCAGCAGCTTGGGACTAGCGGGAAGCACAGATACGCAGTATTTT. Amino acid sequence: CASSLGLAGSTDTQYF. The whole variable domain, filled in from reference TRBV7-3 and TRBJ2-3, reads GAGVSQTPSNKVTEKGKYVELRCDPISGHTALYWYRQSLGQGPEFLIYFQGTGAADDSGLPNDRFFAVRPEGSVSTLKIQRTERGDSAVYLCASSLGLAGSTDTQYFGPGTRLTVL.

The chain combines TRBV30 with TRBJ1-2; no firm D call. Germline CDR1 reads GTSNPN; CDR2 reads SVGIG (reference sequence). CDR3 length: 14 residues. V gave up 4 bases and J gave up 2 bases, with 14 bases separating them. This chain's CDR3 is CAWTRSGSNYGYTF. The CDR3 DNA is TGTGCCTGGACCCGGAGCGGTTCCAACTATGGCTACACCTTC.

The V call is TRBV27, the J call TRBJ2-5, with D possibly TRBD2 on 5 matching bases. Trimming removed 6 bases at V and 6 bases at J, with 11 bases between. CDR1 is MNHEY, CDR2 SMNVEV, per germline (reference sequence). CDR3 size: 12 residues. The CDR3: CASSPRGKTQYF. The CDR3 region has the DNA TGTGCCAGCAGCCCCCGGGGAAAGACCCAGTACTTC.

The J gene is TRBJ2-1, the V gene TRBV7-9; unclear D gene. Trimming removed 1 base at V and 6 bases at J, with 16 bases between. The V gene's germline CDR1 is SEHNR and CDR2 FQNEAQ (reference sequence). The CDR3 contains 16 residues. CDR3 amino acids: CASSLVSTLRFNEQFF. As DNA, the CDR3 is TGTGCCAGCAGCTTAGTGTCCACTCTTCGATTCAATGAGCAGTTCTTC.

J is TRBJ1-1 and V is TRBV15; 8 bases are shared with TRBD1. The CDR3 sequence is 17 residues long. The J segment lost 3 bases and the V segment lost 0 bases, leaving 9 bases of the junction unmatched. CDR1 LNHNV and CDR2 YYDKDF come from the germline V gene (reference sequence). The CDR3 spells CATSRDLLGQEYTEAFF. For the CDR3, the DNA is TGTGCCACCAGCAGAGATCTATTGGGACAGGAATACACTGAAGCTTTCTTT.

V and J are TRBV5-1 and TRBJ2-7; D could derive from TRBD1 or TRBD2 (5 bases each). The CDR3 has 16 amino acids. Germline CDR1 reads SGHRS; CDR2 reads YFSETQ. Trimming stripped 1 base from V and 6 bases from J, with 20 bases between. The chain's CDR3 is CASSLTTTPVGTEQYF. The CDR3 DNA sequence: TGCGCCAGCAGCTTGACCACTACCCCAGTAGGGACCGAGCAGTACTTC.